These 25 T cell receptor beta chains share one sample of origin, sequenced in a study of PD-1 blockade in classical Hodgkin lymphoma (dated by TCRdb to 2020 to 2021). Libraries were built with the immunoSEQ multiplex PCR assay. TCRdb took this table from immuneACCESS and kept in-frame rearrangements with V and J called. Such tables lack part of the clones; where checked against another copy, unresolved V genes explain under half of the gap, and the rest is unexplained. Within this sample are more than 140,000 clones, with 78% of them counted one time only. 7.5% to 10% of the sample goes to the ten largest clones. According to the study, the label for this sample's time point signals: cycle 2 day 1 (C2D1) of nivolumab. Relapse after autologous stem cell transplantation had occurred in all trial patients, and cohorts A, B and C were distinguished by prior brentuximab vedotin exposure. Sample: peripheral blood mononuclear cells (PBMCs), taken before the second cycle of nivolumab. These receptor sequences come from a human donor with classical Hodgkin lymphoma.

The chain carries TRBV7-3 and TRBJ2-3; the D gene is possibly TRBD1 (8 bases). Trimming took 1 base from V and 8 from J, leaving 13 bases between them. The germline V gene has CDR1 SGHTA and CDR2 FQGTGA. The CDR3 sequence is 14 residues long. The CDR3 protein is CASSLNRGGGTQYF. CDR3 nucleotides: TGTGCCAGCAGCTTAAACAGGGGGGGAGGTACGCAGTATTTT. Full variable domain (outside the CDR3, taken from reference TRBV7-3 and TRBJ2-3): GAGVSQTPSNKVTEKGKYVELRCDPISGHTALYWYRQSLGQGPEFLIYFQGTGAADDSGLPNDRFFAVRPEGSVSTLKIQRTERGDSAVYLCASSLNRGGGTQYFGPGTRLTVL.

V gene TRBV21-1 combines with J gene TRBJ2-7; the D segment call TRBD1 is taken from the table without a DNA check. TRBV21-1 is shown as a pseudogene. The CDR3 covers 12 residues. The CDR3 loop reads CASWDRIYEQYF. DNA for the CDR3: TGTGCCAGCTGGGACAGGATTTACGAGCAGTACTTC.

The DNA of the CDR3 is TGTGCCGTACAGGGAACAACTAATGAAAAACTGTTTTTT. Translating it yields CAVQGTTNEKLFF. The chain links TRBV10-3 to TRBJ1-4; TRBD1 might be the D (6 bases). This CDR3 spans 13 amino acids. V shed 11 bases and J shed 0 bases, with 10 bases lying between them. Looked up from germline, CDR1 is ENHRY and CDR2 is SYGVKD.

The chain joins TRBV6-5 to TRBJ2-6; D is undetermined. CDR1 and CDR2 (germline): MNHEY, SVGAGI. Trimming removed 4 bases from V and 0 bases from J, with 7 bases in between. This CDR3 spans 15 amino acids. The CDR3 loop reads CASSWSSSGANVLTF. The CDR3 bases are TGTGCCAGCAGTTGGTCAAGCTCTGGGGCCAACGTCCTGACTTTC.

J is TRBJ2-1 and V is TRBV5-6, with 7 bases that match TRBD2. The junction had 3 bases not matched to a gene; V was cut back by 0 bases and J by 0 bases. The CDR3 totals 16 residues. Germline V gives CDR1 SGHDT, CDR2 YYEEEE. CDR3 loop: CASSLGTSLSYNEQFF. In DNA form, the CDR3 reads TGTGCCAGCAGCTTGGGGACTAGTCTCTCCTACAATGAGCAGTTCTTC. The complete variable domain, with remaining parts taken from reference TRBV5-6 and TRBJ2-1, reads DAGVTQSPTHLIKTRGQQVTLRCSPKSGHDTVSWYQQALGQGPQFIFQYYEEEERQRGNFPDRFSGHQFPNYSSELNVNALLLGDSALYLCASSLGTSLSYNEQFFGPGTRLTVL.

The gene calls are TRBV30 and TRBJ1-4; TRBD1 agrees at 8 bases. V trimming: 0 bases; J trimming: 6 bases; junction bases outside the gene matches: 9. CDR1 is GTSNPN and CDR2 is SVGIG in the germline V gene (reference sequence). CDR3 length: 16 residues. The CDR3 DNA reads as TGTGCCTGGAGTGTACCAACAGGGGGGAGGGATGAAAAACTGTTTTTT. It yields the protein CAWSVPTGGRDEKLFF.

As concerns this clone: Other nucleotide sequences in the sample specify the same CDR3. The genes are TRBV5-1 and TRBJ2-2, with no clear D. The CDR3 is 12 residues long. The V and J ends lost 4 bases and 0 bases respectively, with 1 base between them. Germline V CDR1 and CDR2: SGHRS, YFSETQ. CDR3 in amino acids: CASSPNTGELFF. In DNA, the CDR3 is TGCGCCAGCAGCCCGAACACCGGGGAGCTGTTTTTT.

This rearrangement joins TRBV9 to TRBJ2-1, with 7 bases fitting TRBD1. V gave up 0 bases and J gave up 2 bases; unmatched junction bases: 2. The CDR3 consists of 15 residues. CDR1 is SGDLS, CDR2 YYNGEE, per germline. In DNA form, the CDR3 reads TGTGCCAGCAGCGTAGCCGGGACAGCCTACAATGAGCAGTTCTTC. Translating gives CASSVAGTAYNEQFF.

V and J are TRBV2 and TRBJ2-7; 11 bases fit TRBD2. Germline V CDR1 and CDR2: SNHLY, FYNNEI. With V trimmed by 9 bases and J by 0 bases, 4 bases remained unmatched. This CDR3 is 14 amino acids long. CDR3: CASKTSGASYEQYF. CDR3 nucleotide sequence: TGTGCCAGTAAGACTAGCGGGGCCTCCTACGAGCAGTACTTC.

This chain uses TRBV10-3 with TRBJ2-2, with D tentatively TRBD2 (6 bases). The CDR3 totals 14 residues. The germline CDR1 and CDR2 sequences are ENHRY and SYGVKD. Trimming stripped 11 bases from V and 0 bases from J, with 13 bases between. Written as DNA, the CDR3 is TGTGCCTCCCAGGGCGGGACGAACACCGGGGAGCTGTTTTTT. Its protein is CASQGGTNTGELFF.

The chain joins TRBV5-1 to TRBJ1-2, with D maybe TRBD1 (5 bases). There are 14 residues in the CDR3. The germline gives CDR1 SGHRS, CDR2 YFSETQ. V dropped 6 bases and J dropped 0 bases, with 12 bases sitting between them. CDR3 nucleotides: TGCGCCAGCAAAGACAGTGTCGCTAACTATGGCTACACCTTC. Translation: CASKDSVANYGYTF.

The CDR3 here is CASRTTRTGGYGYTF. For the CDR3, the DNA is TGTGCCAGCAGAACGACCCGGACAGGGGGATATGGCTACACCTTC. The chain uses TRBV6-5 and TRBJ1-2, with TRBD1 matching over 10 bases. The CDR3 runs to 15 residues. Germline lookup yields CDR1 MNHEY and CDR2 SVGAGI. The junction had 9 bases not matched to a gene; V was cut back by 6 bases and J by 5 bases.

A few counts support this clone. The chain couples TRBV9 to TRBJ2-3; D remains unclear. Trimming stripped 4 bases from V and 1 base from J, with 7 bases between. This CDR3 has 13 residues. In germline, CDR1 is SGDLS, CDR2 YYNGEE. In DNA form, the CDR3 reads TGTGCCAGCAGCCTCCGAGGCACAGATACGCAGTATTTT. Its translation: CASSLRGTDTQYF.

The gene calls are TRBV29-1 and TRBJ2-7, with 7 bases fitting TRBD1. CDR3 size: 15 residues. The V gene end was trimmed by 5 bases and the J gene end by 2 bases; junction bases not matched to a gene: 12. Germline loops: CDR1 SQVTM, CDR2 ANQGSEA. In nucleotides, the CDR3 is TGCAGCGTTTTCGTAGGGGGCGCCGGCACCTACGAGCAGTACTTC. Translated, it gives CSVFVGGAGTYEQYF.

This clone was seen a few times. The rearrangement joins TRBV29-1 to TRBJ2-7, with no clear D. The germline CDR1 and CDR2 sequences are SQVTM and ANQGSEA. Between the trimmed V and J ends, which lost 6 bases and 3 bases, there was a span of 12 bases. The CDR3 runs to 12 residues. CDR3 protein: CSVHSFGYEQYF. The DNA for the CDR3 is TGCAGCGTCCACAGTTTCGGCTACGAGCAGTACTTC.

The chain employs TRBV5-1 and TRBJ2-5, with a possible D match to TRBD2 (6 bases). V lost 4 bases, J lost 5 bases, and 12 bases lay in between. The CDR3 extends over 13 amino acids. Germline CDR1 SGHRS, CDR2 YFSETQ. The DNA for the CDR3 is TGCGCCAGCAGCCTATCCCGGGGGGAGACCCAGTACTTC. Translated: CASSLSRGETQYF. Looking up the rest from reference TRBV5-1 and TRBJ2-5 gives the full variable domain: KAGVTQTPRYLIKTRGQQVTLSCSPISGHRSVSWYQQTPGQGLQFLFEYFSETQRNKGNFPGRFSGRQFSNSRSEMNVSTLELGDSALYLCASSLSRGETQYFGPGTRLLVL.

V is TRBV7-9 and J is TRBJ2-1; 9 nucleotides match TRBD2. Per germline, CDR1 SEHNR and CDR2 FQNEAQ (reference sequence). J gave up 4 bases and V 5 bases, and 3 bases lay outside the gene matches. This CDR3 comprises 14 residues. CDR3 region: CASSPLAGYNEQFF. For the CDR3, the DNA is TGTGCCAGCAGCCCTCTAGCGGGGTACAATGAGCAGTTCTTC.

In this sample, this clone turned up once. V usage is TRBV5-6 and J usage is TRBJ1-1; a possible D gene is TRBD1 (6 bases). Germline CDR1 is SGHDT and CDR2 is YYEEEE. The V gene lost 4 bases and the J gene lost 2 bases, with 21 bases spanning the gap. CDR3 length equals 17 residues. The CDR3 spells CASSEVIAGGPNTEAFF. Written as DNA, the CDR3 is TGTGCCAGCAGCGAGGTGATCGCCGGGGGGCCCAACACTGAAGCTTTCTTT.

Comment on this clone: The sample holds other DNA sequences that translate to the same CDR3. The V and J genes are TRBV2 and TRBJ2-4; TRBD2 matches 8 bases. Losses at the gene ends were 4 bases for V and 7 bases for J; bases not matched to a gene: 6. The CDR3 is 14 amino acids. Germline CDR1 and CDR2: SNHLY and FYNNEI. The CDR3 spells CASSAGTSWNIQYF. CDR3 coding DNA: TGTGCCAGCAGTGCCGGGACTAGTTGGAACATTCAGTACTTC.

The chain recombines TRBV4-3 with TRBJ1-5; D is possibly TRBD1 (6 bases). V gave up 2 bases and J gave up 3 bases, with 11 bases separating them. CDR1 is LGHNA and CDR2 is YSLEER in the germline V gene. The CDR3 covers 15 residues. In DNA, the CDR3 is TGCGCCAGCAGCCAACTTGGACAGTTCAATCAGCCCCAGCATTTT. Its protein product is CASSQLGQFNQPQHF.

This chain uses TRBV11-2 with TRBJ2-7, with TRBD1 matching 7 bases. V was pared by 3 bases and J by 3 bases, with 5 bases of the junction left unmatched. This CDR3 has 14 amino acids. The germline gives CDR1 SGHAT, CDR2 FQNNGV. As DNA, the CDR3 is TGTGCCAGCAGCTTGCAGGGGGATTACTACGAGCAGTACTTC. Protein product: CASSLQGDYYEQYF.

This clone is a singleton in its sample. V and J are TRBV4-1 and TRBJ2-5, with D perhaps assigned TRBD1 or TRBD2 (5 bases each). The germline V and J ends were trimmed by 0 bases and 5 bases, with 16 bases remaining between them. CDR1 and CDR2 from the germline V gene are MGHRA and YSYEKL. The CDR3 length is 16 residues. CDR3 loop: CASSQDGSTGRETQYF. The CDR3 coding sequence is TGCGCCAGCAGCCAAGATGGGTCGACGGGGCGGGAGACCCAGTACTTC.

V is TRBV6-5 and J is TRBJ1-6; 8 positions match TRBD1. Germline assignment: CDR1 MNHEY and CDR2 SVGAGI. Unmatched junction bases numbered 9, after V lost 6 bases and J lost 14 bases. CDR3 length: 13 residues. The CDR3 spells CASRKDRGRTLHF. For the CDR3, the DNA is TGTGCCAGCAGAAAAGACAGGGGAAGAACCCTCCACTTT.

The gene calls are TRBV15 and TRBJ2-1, with a weak D call TRBD2 (6 bases). The CDR3 is 14 amino acids. Trimming left V 0 bases short and J 8 bases short, with 11 bases between. Looked up from germline, CDR1 is LNHNV and CDR2 is YYDKDF (reference sequence). CDR3 amino acids: CATSRDRGMDEQFF. CDR3 DNA: TGTGCCACCAGCAGAGATCGGGGGATGGATGAGCAGTTCTTC.

There are a few counts of this clone. Here the CDR3 DNA reads TGTGCCAGCAGCCAGGCGGGGGGCACTGAAGCTTTCTTT. Encoded protein: CASSQAGGTEAFF. The chain joins TRBV27 to TRBJ1-1; tentatively, D is TRBD1 (5 bases). The V gene's germline CDR1 is MNHEY and CDR2 SMNVEV (reference sequence). The CDR3 extends over 13 amino acids. The V end was cut by 6 bases, the J end by 4 bases, with 12 bases between.